This TCR beta chain stems from a study of breast tumors, draining lymph nodes, adjacent tissues. Axillary draining lymph nodes of breast cancer patients supplied the node samples. Germline loops: CDR1 SGHDT, CDR2 YYEEEE. J gave up 6 bases and V 2 bases, and 2 bases lay outside the gene matches. The CDR3 covers 15 residues. In TCRdb, the multiplex PCR reads were re-called with MiXCR into one record per CDR3 protein. Here the sample spans some 170,000 distinct CDR3 sequences, 33% being singletons. Ten or more counts support this clonotype. The receptor comes from a female donor with breast cancer. Some clones in this sample may be carry-over from other donors' samples. Specimen: axillary lymph node tissue. This chain uses TRBV5-6 with TRBJ2-1; TRBD2 aligns across 13 bases. The CDR3 DNA follows: TGTGCCAGCAGCTTCAGGACTAGCGGGGGCAATGAGCAGTTCTTC. Protein product: CASSFRTSGGNEQFF.